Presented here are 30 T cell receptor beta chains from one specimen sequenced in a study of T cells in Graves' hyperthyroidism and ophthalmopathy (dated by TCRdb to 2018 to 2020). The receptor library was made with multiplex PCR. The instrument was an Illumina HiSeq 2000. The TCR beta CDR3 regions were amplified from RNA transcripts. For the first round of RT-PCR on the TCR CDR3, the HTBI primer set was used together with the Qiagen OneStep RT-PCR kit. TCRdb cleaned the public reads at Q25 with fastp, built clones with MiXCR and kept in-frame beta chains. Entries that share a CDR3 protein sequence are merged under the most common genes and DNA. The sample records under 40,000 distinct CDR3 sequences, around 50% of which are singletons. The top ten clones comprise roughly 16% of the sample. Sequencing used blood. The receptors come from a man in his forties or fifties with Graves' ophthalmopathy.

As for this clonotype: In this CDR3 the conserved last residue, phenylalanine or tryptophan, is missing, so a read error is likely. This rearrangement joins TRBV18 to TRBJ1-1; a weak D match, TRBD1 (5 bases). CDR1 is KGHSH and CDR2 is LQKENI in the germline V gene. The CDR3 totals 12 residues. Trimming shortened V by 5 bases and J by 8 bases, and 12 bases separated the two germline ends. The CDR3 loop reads CASSSRDREAFL. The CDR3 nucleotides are TGTGCCAGCTCATCCAGGGACCGAGAAGCTTTCCTT.

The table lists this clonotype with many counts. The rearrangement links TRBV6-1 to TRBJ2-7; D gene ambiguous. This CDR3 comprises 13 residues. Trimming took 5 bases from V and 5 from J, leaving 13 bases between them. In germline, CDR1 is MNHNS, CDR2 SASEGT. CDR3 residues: CASSLDGYNEQYF. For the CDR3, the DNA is TGTGCCAGCAGTTTGGACGGTTACAACGAGCAGTACTTC.

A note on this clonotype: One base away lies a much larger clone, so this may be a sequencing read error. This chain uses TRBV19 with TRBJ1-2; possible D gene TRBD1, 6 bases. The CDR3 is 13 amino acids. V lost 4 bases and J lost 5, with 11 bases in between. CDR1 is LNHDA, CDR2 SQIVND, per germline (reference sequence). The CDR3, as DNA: TGTGCCAGTAGTACCCGGACAGCGTATGGCTACACCTTC. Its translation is CASSTRTAYGYTF.

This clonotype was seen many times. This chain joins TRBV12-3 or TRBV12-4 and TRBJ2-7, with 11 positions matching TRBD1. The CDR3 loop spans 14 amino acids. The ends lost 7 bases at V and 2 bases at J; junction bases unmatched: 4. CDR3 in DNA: TGTGCCAGCACCCCGGGACAGGGGGCCTACGAGCAGTACTTC. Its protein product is CASTPGQGAYEQYF.

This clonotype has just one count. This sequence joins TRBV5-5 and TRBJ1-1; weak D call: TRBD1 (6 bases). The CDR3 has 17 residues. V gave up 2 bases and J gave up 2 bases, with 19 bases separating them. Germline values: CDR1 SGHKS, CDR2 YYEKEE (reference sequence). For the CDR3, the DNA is TGTGCCAGCAGCTTCAACCTACAGGGTTCTGGAAACACTGAAGCTTTCTTT. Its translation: CASSFNLQGSGNTEAFF.

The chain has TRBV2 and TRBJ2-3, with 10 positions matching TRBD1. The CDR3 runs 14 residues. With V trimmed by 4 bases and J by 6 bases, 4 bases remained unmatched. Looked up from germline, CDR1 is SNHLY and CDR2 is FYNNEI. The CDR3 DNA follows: TGTGCCAGCAGTGGGACAGGGGGATTTGATACGCAGTATTTT. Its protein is CASSGTGGFDTQYF.

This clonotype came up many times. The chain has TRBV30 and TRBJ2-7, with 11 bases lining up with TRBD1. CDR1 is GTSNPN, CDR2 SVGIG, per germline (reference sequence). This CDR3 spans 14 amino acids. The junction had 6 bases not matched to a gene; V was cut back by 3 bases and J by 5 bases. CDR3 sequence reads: CAWSTGQGDNEQYF. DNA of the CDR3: TGTGCCTGGAGCACGGGACAGGGGGACAACGAGCAGTACTTC.

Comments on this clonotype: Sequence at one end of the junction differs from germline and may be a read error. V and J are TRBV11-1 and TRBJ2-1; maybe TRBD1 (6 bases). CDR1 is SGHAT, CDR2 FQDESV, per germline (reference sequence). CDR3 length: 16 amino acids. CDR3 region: CACSAQGGVGYNEQLF. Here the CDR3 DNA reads TGTGCCTGCAGCGCCCAAGGGGGAGTGGGGTACAATGAGCAGCTCTTC.

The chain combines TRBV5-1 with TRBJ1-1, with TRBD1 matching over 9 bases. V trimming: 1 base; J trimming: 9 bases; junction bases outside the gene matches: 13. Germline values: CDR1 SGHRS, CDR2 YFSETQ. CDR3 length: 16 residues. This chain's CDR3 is CASSLLTTQGTGKAFF. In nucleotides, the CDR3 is TGCGCCAGCAGCTTGCTAACGACTCAGGGGACAGGGAAAGCTTTCTTT. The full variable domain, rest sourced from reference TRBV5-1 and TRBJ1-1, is KAGVTQTPRYLIKTRGQQVTLSCSPISGHRSVSWYQQTPGQGLQFLFEYFSETQRNKGNFPGRFSGRQFSNSRSEMNVSTLELGDSALYLCASSLLTTQGTGKAFFGQGTRLTVV.

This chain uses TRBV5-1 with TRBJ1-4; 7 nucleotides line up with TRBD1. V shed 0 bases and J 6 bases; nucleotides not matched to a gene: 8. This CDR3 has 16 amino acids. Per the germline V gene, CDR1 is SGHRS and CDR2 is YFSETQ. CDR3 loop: CASSLEQGDEDEKLFF. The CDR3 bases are TGCGCCAGCAGCTTGGAGCAGGGGGACGAGGATGAAAAACTGTTTTTT.

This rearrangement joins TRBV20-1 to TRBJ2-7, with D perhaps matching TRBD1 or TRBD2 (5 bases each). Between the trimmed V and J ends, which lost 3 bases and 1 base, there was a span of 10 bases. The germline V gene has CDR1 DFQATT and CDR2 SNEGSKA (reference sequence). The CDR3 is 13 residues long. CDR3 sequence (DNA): TGCAGTGCTAGCCGGGACGGTTCCTACGAGCAGTACTTC. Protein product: CSASRDGSYEQYF.

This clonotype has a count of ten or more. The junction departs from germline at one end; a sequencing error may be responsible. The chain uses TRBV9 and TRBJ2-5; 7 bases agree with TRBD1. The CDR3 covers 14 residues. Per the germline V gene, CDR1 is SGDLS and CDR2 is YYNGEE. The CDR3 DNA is TGTGCCGGCAGCCCCATGACAGGGCAAGAGACCCAGTACTTC. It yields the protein CAGSPMTGQETQYF.

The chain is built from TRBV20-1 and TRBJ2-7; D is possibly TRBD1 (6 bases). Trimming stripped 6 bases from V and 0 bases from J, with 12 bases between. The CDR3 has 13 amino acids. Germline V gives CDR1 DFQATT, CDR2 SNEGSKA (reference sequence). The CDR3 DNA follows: TGCAGTGCAGACAGAGGGGGCTCCTACGAGCAGTACTTC. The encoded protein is CSADRGGSYEQYF.

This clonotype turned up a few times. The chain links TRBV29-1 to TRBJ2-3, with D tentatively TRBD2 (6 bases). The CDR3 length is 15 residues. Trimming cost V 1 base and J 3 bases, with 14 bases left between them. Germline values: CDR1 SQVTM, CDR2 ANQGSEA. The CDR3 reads CSVEGGGSGTDTQYF. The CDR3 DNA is TGCAGCGTTGAAGGTGGGGGGAGTGGAACAGATACGCAGTATTTT.

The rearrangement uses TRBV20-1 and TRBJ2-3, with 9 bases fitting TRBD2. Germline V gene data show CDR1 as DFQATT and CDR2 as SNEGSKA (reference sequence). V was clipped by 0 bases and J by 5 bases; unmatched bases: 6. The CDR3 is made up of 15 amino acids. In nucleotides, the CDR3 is TGCAGTGCTAGAGAAGGGGCGGGAGGGGGAGATACGCAGTATTTT. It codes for CSAREGAGGGDTQYF.

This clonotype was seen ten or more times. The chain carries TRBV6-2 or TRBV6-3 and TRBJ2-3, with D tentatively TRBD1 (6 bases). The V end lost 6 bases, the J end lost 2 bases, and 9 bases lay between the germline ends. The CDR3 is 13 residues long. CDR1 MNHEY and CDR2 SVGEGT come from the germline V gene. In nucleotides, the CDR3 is TGTGCCAGCAGAGGACAGTCCACAGATACGCAGTATTTT. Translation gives CASRGQSTDTQYF.

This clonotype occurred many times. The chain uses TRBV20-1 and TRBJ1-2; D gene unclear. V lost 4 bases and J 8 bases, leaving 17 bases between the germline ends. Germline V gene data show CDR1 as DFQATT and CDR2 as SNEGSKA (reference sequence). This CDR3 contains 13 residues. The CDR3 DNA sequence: TGCAGTGCTACCAGAAGCACCTCTGGGGGCTACACCTTC. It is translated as CSATRSTSGGYTF.

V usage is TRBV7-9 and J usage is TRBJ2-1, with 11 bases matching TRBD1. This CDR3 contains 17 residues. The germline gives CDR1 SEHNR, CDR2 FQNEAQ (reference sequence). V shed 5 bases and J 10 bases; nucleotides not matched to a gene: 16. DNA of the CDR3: TGTGCCAGCAGCCAAGAAGAAGGACAGGGGGCCCTCGGGGAGCAGTTCTTC. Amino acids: CASSQEEGQGALGEQFF.

This CDR3 is CAIRKGVNYGYTF. CDR3 bases: TGTGCCATCAGGAAAGGGGTTAACTATGGCTACACCTTC. J is TRBJ1-2 and V is TRBV10-3; D is perhaps TRBD1 (5 bases). Germline CDR1 is ENHRY and CDR2 is SYGVKD. This CDR3 comprises 13 residues. V was clipped by 6 bases and J by 1 base, with 9 bases between them.

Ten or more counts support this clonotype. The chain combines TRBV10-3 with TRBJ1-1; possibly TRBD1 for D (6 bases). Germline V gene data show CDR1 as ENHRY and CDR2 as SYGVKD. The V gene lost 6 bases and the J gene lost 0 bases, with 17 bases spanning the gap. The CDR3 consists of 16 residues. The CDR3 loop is CAIRGWGQSMNTEAFF. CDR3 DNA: TGTGCCATCAGGGGTTGGGGGCAAAGCATGAACACTGAAGCTTTCTTT.

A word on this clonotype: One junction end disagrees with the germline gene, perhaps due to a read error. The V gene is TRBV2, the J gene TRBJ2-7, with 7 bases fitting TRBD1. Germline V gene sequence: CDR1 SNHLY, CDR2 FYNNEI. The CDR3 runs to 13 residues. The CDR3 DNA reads TGCGCCAGCAGCCAGGACAGGTCTTTCGGGCAGTACTTC. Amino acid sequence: CASSQDRSFGQYF. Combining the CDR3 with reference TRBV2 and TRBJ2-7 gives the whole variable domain EPEVTQTPSHQVTQMGQEVILRCVPISNHLYFYWYRQILGQKVEFLVSFYNNEISEKSEIFDDQFSVERPDGSNFTLKIRSTKLEDSAMYFCASSQDRSFGQYFGPGTRLTVT.

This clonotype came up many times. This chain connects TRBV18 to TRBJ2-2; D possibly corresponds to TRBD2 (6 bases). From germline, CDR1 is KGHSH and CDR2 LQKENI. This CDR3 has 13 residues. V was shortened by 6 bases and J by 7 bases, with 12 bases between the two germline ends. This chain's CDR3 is CASSERRDGELFF. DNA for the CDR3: TGTGCCAGCTCGGAACGGCGGGACGGGGAGCTGTTTTTT.

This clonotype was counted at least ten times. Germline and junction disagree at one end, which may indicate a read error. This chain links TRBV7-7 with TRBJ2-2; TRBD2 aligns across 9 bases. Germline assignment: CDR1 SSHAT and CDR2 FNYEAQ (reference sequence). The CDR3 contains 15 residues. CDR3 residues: CASSLAASGAGELFF. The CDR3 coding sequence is TGTGCTAGCAGCTTAGCAGCTAGCGGGGCCGGGGAGCTGTTTTTT.

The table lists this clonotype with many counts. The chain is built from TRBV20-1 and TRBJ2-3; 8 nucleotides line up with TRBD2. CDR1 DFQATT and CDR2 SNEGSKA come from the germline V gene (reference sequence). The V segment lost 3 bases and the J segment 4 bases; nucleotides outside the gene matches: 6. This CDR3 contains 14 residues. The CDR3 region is CSASPGGTADTQYF. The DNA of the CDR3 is TGCAGTGCTAGTCCGGGGGGGACCGCAGATACGCAGTATTTT.

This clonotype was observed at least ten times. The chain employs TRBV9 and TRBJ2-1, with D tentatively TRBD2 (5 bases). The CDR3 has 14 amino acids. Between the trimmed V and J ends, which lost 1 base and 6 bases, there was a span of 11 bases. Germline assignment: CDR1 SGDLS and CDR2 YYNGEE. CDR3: CASSVSQRANEQFF. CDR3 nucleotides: TGTGCCAGCAGCGTAAGCCAGAGGGCCAATGAGCAGTTCTTC.

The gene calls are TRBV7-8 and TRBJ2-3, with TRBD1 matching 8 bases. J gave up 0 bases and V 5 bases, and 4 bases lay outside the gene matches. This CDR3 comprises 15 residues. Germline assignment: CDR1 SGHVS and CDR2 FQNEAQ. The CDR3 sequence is CASSPTGASTDTQYF. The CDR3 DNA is TGTGCCAGCAGCCCGACAGGGGCCAGCACAGATACGCAGTATTTT.

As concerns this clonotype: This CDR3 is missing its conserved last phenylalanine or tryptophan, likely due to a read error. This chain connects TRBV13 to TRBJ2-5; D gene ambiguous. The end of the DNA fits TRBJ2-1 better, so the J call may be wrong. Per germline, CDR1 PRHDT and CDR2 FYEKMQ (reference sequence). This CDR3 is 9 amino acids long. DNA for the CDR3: TGTGCCAGCAGCTTAACACAGTTCTAC. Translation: CASSLTQFY.

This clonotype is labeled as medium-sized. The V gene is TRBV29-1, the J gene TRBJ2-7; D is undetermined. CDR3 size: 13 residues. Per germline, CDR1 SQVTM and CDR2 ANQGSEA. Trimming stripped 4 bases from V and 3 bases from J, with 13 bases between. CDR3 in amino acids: CSVGEDPNYEQYF. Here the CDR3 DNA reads TGCAGCGTTGGAGAGGATCCAAACTACGAGCAGTACTTC.

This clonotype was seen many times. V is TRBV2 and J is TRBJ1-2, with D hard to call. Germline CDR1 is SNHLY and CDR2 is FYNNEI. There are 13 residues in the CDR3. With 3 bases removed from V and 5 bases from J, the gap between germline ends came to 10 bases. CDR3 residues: CASSESQPYGYTF. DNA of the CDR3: TGTGCCAGCAGTGAGAGTCAGCCGTATGGCTACACCTTC.

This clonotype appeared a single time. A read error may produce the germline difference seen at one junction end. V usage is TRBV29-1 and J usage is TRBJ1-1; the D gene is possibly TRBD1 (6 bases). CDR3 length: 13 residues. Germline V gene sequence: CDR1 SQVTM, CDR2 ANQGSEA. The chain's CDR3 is CSAEGERNTEALF. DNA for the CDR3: TGCAGCGCCGAGGGGGAAAGAAACACTGAAGCTCTCTTC.